This note documents a single TCR beta chain sequence. This clone was observed a handful of times. The target of this receptor is not known. There are no base qualities to consult, and no much larger clone falls within one base. The collaborating institutions used their own protocols to collect whole blood in K2EDTA tubes. For TCRbeta analysis, collaborators shipped samples in one of three forms: frozen whole blood, isolated PBMCs, or DNA extracted from either of those sample types. This entry belongs to a study of blood T cell repertoires in COVID-19 (dated by TCRdb to the early 2020s). Notes on the research overall: The collaborator samples originated in the United States, Italy and Spain and spanned the acute and convalescent phases of COVID-19. The dataset comprised deeply sampled blood TCRbeta repertoires from subjects exposed to, actively infected with, or recovered from COVID-19. The samples were drawn from the first 160 participants of the ongoing ImmuneRACE study and from 950 to 1,500 subjects provided by 6 global collaborators. Nearly every sample came with metadata listing a de-identified subject ID, COVID-19 status, age in years and sex. The material from the prospective study consisted of cDNA or gDNA derived from T cells, B-cell-depleted T cells, or PBMCs. Where available, HLA class I and class II types were obtained from metadata supplied by the sample provider rather than from assay-based typing. The repertoires were released in a freely available public database intended as a resource for research on the immune response to SARS-CoV-2. Points the paper makes about the study in general: How much clinical and demographic metadata was included differed by source and by participant, and the metadata was provided uncurated.

The cysteine opens and the phenylalanine closes a CDR3 of 14 amino acids. The retained sequence is limited to the CDR3, 42 bases, with the frame set at the first base. Taken from the germline V gene (reference sequence), the CDR1 and CDR2 loops are GTSNPN and SVGIG. V and J are trimmed by 5 bases and 7 bases, and the gene matches miss 7 bases of the junction. TCRbeta CDR3 regions were amplified from genomic DNA using the immunoSEQ Assay, a bias-controlled multiplex PCR. As for the authors' bioinformatics: The number of nucleated cells in each sample was estimated from the amplification of reference gene primers within the assay. To quantify the absolute abundance of each unique TCRbeta CDR3 rearrangement, sequence reads were collapsed and filtered. Productive Simpson clonality was computed per sample as the square root of Simpson's diversity index over productive rearrangements. TCRdb carries this immuneACCESS record with in-frame sequences only. Its versions omit some clonotypes, under half of them owing to an unresolved V gene in the studies checked, with the rest unexplained. For V, J and clone size, that table is used; D and trimming come from the DNA. The sample has 200,000 to 250,000 clones on record, just under 85% of them singletons. Together, the top ten hold over 7.5% of the sample.

This receptor chain uses TRBV30 and TRBJ2-1, and 11 junctional nucleotides match TRBD1. The sample comprised peripheral blood. This TCR was sampled from a man aged 80 or over with acute or convalescent COVID-19. The CDR3 protein: CAWGDGQGANEQFF. The DNA sequence reads TGTGCCTGGGGTGACGGACAGGGGGCTAATGAGCAGTTCTTC.